What follows are 21 T cell receptor beta chains derived from one specimen sequenced in a study of blood T cell repertoires in COVID-19. Generated by immunoSEQ multiplex PCR, the TCRdb table keeps only in-frame clones and is missing some. The sample records about 90,000 clones, around 90% being singletons. The material sequenced was peripheral blood. The receptors were gathered from a male donor with acute or convalescent COVID-19.

This clone showed up just once. The rearrangement uses TRBV28 and TRBJ2-7; 9 nucleotides agree with TRBD1. Trimming removed 6 bases from V and 4 bases from J; junction bases left unmatched: 7. Germline assignment: CDR1 MDHEN and CDR2 SYDVKM. This CDR3 comprises 14 residues. The CDR3: CASREQGARYEQYF. The DNA for the CDR3 is TGTGCCAGCAGAGAACAGGGGGCGAGGTACGAGCAGTACTTC. Complete variable domain (other parts from reference TRBV28 and TRBJ2-7): DVKVTQSSRYLVKRTGEKVFLECVQDMDHENMFWYRQDPGLGLRLIYFSYDVKMKEKGDIPEGYSVSREKKERFSLILESASTNQTSMYLCASREQGARYEQYFGPGTRLTVT.

The chain couples TRBV27 to TRBJ2-7; 8 bases are shared with TRBD1. The ends lost 5 bases at V and 8 bases at J; junction bases unmatched: 20. This CDR3 is 17 amino acids long. Germline V gene lookup returns CDR1 MNHEY and CDR2 SMNVEV (reference sequence). The CDR3 DNA is TGTGCCAGCAGTGCACACCGACCCGGGACAGGTGGTTTGCAGCAGTACTTC. This encodes CASSAHRPGTGGLQQYF.

This clone was seen only once. The CDR3 ends on some other residue instead of the conserved phenylalanine or tryptophan, so this is likely a read error. No DNA is shown, since the ends of the CDR3 on it are uncertain; the CDR3 is the one TCRdb lists. The chain has TRBV15 and TRBJ1-1; TRBD1 is the table's D call and was not checked against the DNA. The CDR3 numbers 13 amino acids, ends counted. Looked up from germline, CDR1 is LNHNV and CDR2 is YYDKDF (reference sequence). The CDR3 here is CATSRDHNGQRFA.

The J gene is TRBJ2-2, the V gene TRBV18; TRBD2 matches at 8 bases. The CDR3 is made up of 16 amino acids. The trim removed 1 base at V and 4 bases at J, leaving 5 bases unmatched. The germline CDR1 and CDR2 sequences are KGHSH and LQKENI. CDR3 sequence: CASSPRGGGPTGELFF. The CDR3 nucleotides read TGTGCCAGCTCACCACGTGGCGGGGGGCCCACCGGGGAGCTGTTTTTT.

The count of this clone is one. This rearrangement joins TRBV28 to TRBJ2-3; D not certain. The germline CDR1 and CDR2 sequences are MDHEN and SYDVKM. Between the trimmed V and J ends, which lost 3 bases and 0 bases, there was a span of 10 bases. The CDR3 spans 15 residues. CDR3 sequence: CASSFYSSSTDTQYF. The CDR3 DNA follows: TGTGCCAGCAGTTTTTACTCCTCTAGCACAGATACGCAGTATTTT.

This clone was found a few times. This chain connects TRBV2 to TRBJ1-6, with D perhaps TRBD1 (5 bases). The CDR3 is 17 amino acids. Trimming took off 0 bases at V and 4 bases at J, with 13 bases between the two ends. Germline V gene data show CDR1 as SNHLY and CDR2 as FYNNEI. CDR3 in amino acids: CASSEAGRTTYNSPLHF. Written as DNA, the CDR3 is TGTGCCAGCAGTGAAGCGGGGCGGACCACTTATAATTCACCCCTCCACTTT.

CDR3 amino acids: CSVVSSGTPGNTIYF. DNA of the CDR3: TGCAGCGTGGTCTCATCCGGGACACCTGGAAACACCATATATTTT. The chain has TRBV29-1 and TRBJ1-3; D may be TRBD1 (6 bases). With 6 bases removed from V and 2 bases from J, the gap between germline ends came to 17 bases. Per the germline V gene, CDR1 is SQVTM and CDR2 is ANQGSEA. This CDR3 contains 15 residues.

This chain links TRBV10-2 with TRBJ1-2, with TRBD1 as a possible D gene (6 bases). CDR3 length: 14 amino acids. Trimming took 6 bases from V and 0 from J, leaving 11 bases between them. Germline CDR1 reads WSHSY; CDR2 reads SAAADI. The CDR3 region is CASRQQGTNYGYTF. The CDR3 nucleotides read TGCGCCAGCAGACAACAGGGAACTAACTATGGCTACACCTTC.

This clone occurred a few times. The chain uses TRBV19 and TRBJ2-3, with TRBD1 matching over 7 bases. The junction had 9 bases not matched to a gene; V was cut back by 8 bases and J by 7 bases. Germline assignment: CDR1 LNHDA and CDR2 SQIVND (reference sequence). This CDR3 contains 13 residues. The CDR3, as DNA: TGTGCCAGTGGACTGACAGGGACAAATACGCAGTATTTT. This encodes CASGLTGTNTQYF. The full variable domain, rest sourced from reference TRBV19 and TRBJ2-3, is DGGITQSPKYLFRKEGQNVTLSCEQNLNHDAMYWYRQDPGQGLRLIYYSQIVNDFQKGDIAEGYSVSREKKESFPLTVTSAQKNPTAFYLCASGLTGTNTQYFGPGTRLTVL.

This rearrangement joins TRBV7-6 to TRBJ2-1; D is unclear. Per the germline V gene, CDR1 is SGHVS and CDR2 is FNYEAQ. The CDR3 extends over 13 amino acids. V was shortened by 0 bases and J by 8 bases, with 8 bases between the two germline ends. The CDR3: CASSLAQVHEQFF. The CDR3 DNA is TGTGCCAGCAGCTTAGCGCAGGTGCATGAGCAGTTCTTC.

The chain recombines TRBV27 with TRBJ2-7; 9 bases line up with TRBD1. The CDR3 totals 18 residues. V trimming: 6 bases; J trimming: 6 bases; junction bases outside the gene matches: 21. Germline values: CDR1 MNHEY, CDR2 SMNVEV (reference sequence). The chain's CDR3 is CASRPGQGNYGLKFEQYF. CDR3 DNA sequence: TGTGCCAGCAGACCGGGACAGGGTAATTACGGTTTGAAGTTCGAGCAGTACTTC.

The chain joins TRBV2 to TRBJ2-1; perhaps TRBD2 as D (5 bases). This CDR3 has 14 amino acids. V was clipped by 4 bases and J by 5 bases, with 12 bases between them. Germline CDR1 SNHLY, CDR2 FYNNEI. The CDR3 loop is CASSVTYGNNEQFF. CDR3 sequence (DNA): TGTGCCAGCAGTGTTACTTACGGGAACAATGAGCAGTTCTTC.

The CDR3 loop is CATSDPTSGGYNEQFF. CDR3 sequence (DNA): TGTGCCACCAGTGATCCGACTAGCGGGGGCTACAATGAGCAGTTCTTC. The chain carries TRBV24-1 and TRBJ2-1; 12 bases align to TRBD2. This CDR3 is built from 16 residues. Looked up from germline, CDR1 is KGHDR and CDR2 is SFDVKD. J gave up 3 bases and V 3 bases, and 2 bases lay outside the gene matches.

The chain recombines TRBV5-4 with TRBJ2-6; 7 positions agree with TRBD1. After removal of 4 bases from V and 1 base from J, the junction contained 11 bases not matched to a gene. Germline lookup yields CDR1 SGHNT and CDR2 YYREEE (reference sequence). The CDR3 covers 18 residues. Here the CDR3 DNA reads TGTGCCAGCAGCCCCTCCCGAGGGGGCTTTTCTGGGGCCAACGTCCTGACTTTC. Protein product: CASSPSRGGFSGANVLTF.

The chain employs TRBV6-5 and TRBJ1-2; a weak D match, TRBD1 (6 bases). The CDR3 extends over 15 amino acids. The ends were cut back, 5 bases at V and 6 bases at J, with 19 bases in the middle. Looked up from germline, CDR1 is MNHEY and CDR2 is SVGAGI. DNA of the CDR3: TGTGCCAGCAGTCCCGGTTCGGGGGGCGTCGATGGCTACACCTTC. Translated: CASSPGSGGVDGYTF.

This clone was seen many times. This rearrangement joins TRBV7-9 to TRBJ2-1; the D is unclear. CDR1 and CDR2 from the germline V gene are SEHNR and FQNEAQ (reference sequence). V gave up 0 bases and J gave up 8 bases, with 17 bases separating them. CDR3 length equals 16 residues. The CDR3 DNA reads TGTGCCAGCAGCTTAGCGTCTCCCAGGTCTGGCTATGAGCAGTTCTTC. It is translated as CASSLASPRSGYEQFF.

V is TRBV1 and J is TRBJ2-7; whether TRBD1, the table's D call, matches the DNA was not checked. TRBV1 is shown as a pseudogene. The CDR3 covers 14 residues. CDR3 sequence reads: CTSSQRQVPYEQYF. The DNA for the CDR3 is TGCACCAGCAGCCAGAGACAGGTCCCCTACGAGCAGTACTTC.

The rearrangement joins TRBV30 to TRBJ1-2; 9 positions match TRBD1. Germline V gene sequence: CDR1 GTSNPN, CDR2 SVGIG (reference sequence). This CDR3 is built from 13 residues. Trimming cost V 2 bases and J 5 bases; bases outside gene matches: 3. In DNA form, the CDR3 reads TGTGCCTGGAGTCCCGGGACAGGGTATGGCTACACCTTC. It yields the protein CAWSPGTGYGYTF.

The table lists this clone with a few counts. V is TRBV7-2 and J is TRBJ2-1, with 7 bases aligning to TRBD1. Germline CDR1 and CDR2: SGHTA and FQGNSA. Trimming cost V 0 bases and J 7 bases; bases outside gene matches: 6. The CDR3 is 15 residues long. CDR3 DNA: TGTGCCAGCAGCTTAGCCCGAACACAGGGGAATGAGCAGTTCTTC. Encoded protein: CASSLARTQGNEQFF.

This rearrangement joins TRBV5-4 to TRBJ2-2; D not certain. V was shortened by 5 bases and J by 5 bases, with 16 bases between the two germline ends. CDR3 length equals 15 residues. CDR1 is SGHNT and CDR2 is YYREEE in the germline V gene (reference sequence). The CDR3 loop reads CASRSEVAVTGELFF. The CDR3 nucleotides read TGTGCCAGCAGGTCCGAGGTGGCGGTTACCGGGGAGCTGTTTTTT.

The chain recombines TRBV5-1 with TRBJ1-6; maybe TRBD1 (5 bases). The CDR3 is 17 amino acids. Germline V gives CDR1 SGHRS, CDR2 YFSETQ. Trimming took off 0 bases at V and 5 bases at J, with 15 bases between the two ends. Written as DNA, the CDR3 is TGCGCCAGCAGCTTGGAAATTGGGCGGGACGATAATTCACCCCTCCACTTT. This encodes CASSLEIGRDDNSPLHF.